This T cell receptor (beta chain) was profiled in a study of T-cell reconstitution after alpha-beta-depleted transplantation in children. Researchers prepared the TCRbeta library using unique molecular identifiers, the study reports. TCRdb independently ran MiXCR on the PCR reads; one entry per CDR3 protein. The profile shows 70,000 or so distinct CDR3 sequences, about 11% of them singletons. Many counts were recorded for this clonotype. This TCR came from a boy aged 5-17 years with acute myeloid leukemia, due to receive a stem cell transplant. Sample: PBMCs, taken before TCRalphabeta/CD19-depleted stem cell transplant.

The CDR3 DNA reads as TGTGCCACCAGTGATGACAGGAACTATGGCTACACCTTC. This encodes CATSDDRNYGYTF. J is TRBJ1-2 and V is TRBV24-1; TRBD1 is a possible D gene (6 bases). Germline V gene data show CDR1 as KGHDR and CDR2 as SFDVKD. V lost 3 bases and J lost 2, with 6 bases in between. The CDR3 contains 13 residues.